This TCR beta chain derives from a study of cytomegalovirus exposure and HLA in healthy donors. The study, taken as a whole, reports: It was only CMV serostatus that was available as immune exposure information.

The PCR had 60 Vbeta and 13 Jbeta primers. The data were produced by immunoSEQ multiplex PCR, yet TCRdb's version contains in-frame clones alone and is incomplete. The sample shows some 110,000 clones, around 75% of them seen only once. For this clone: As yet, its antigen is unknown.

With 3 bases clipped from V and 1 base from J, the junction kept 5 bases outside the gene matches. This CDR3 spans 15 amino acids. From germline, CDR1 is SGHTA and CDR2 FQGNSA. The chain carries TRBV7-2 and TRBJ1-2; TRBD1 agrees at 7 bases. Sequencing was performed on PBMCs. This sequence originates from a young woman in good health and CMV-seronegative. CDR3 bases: TGTGCCAGCAGCTTGGGACAGCTCGTTAACTATGGCTACACCTTC. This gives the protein CASSLGQLVNYGYTF. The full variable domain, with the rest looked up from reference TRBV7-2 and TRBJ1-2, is GAGVSQSPSNKVTEKGKDVELRCDPISGHTALYWYRQSLGQGLEFLIYFQGNSAPDKSGLPSDRFSAERTGGSVSTLTIQRTQQEDSAVYLCASSLGQLVNYGYTFGSGTRLTVV.